This is a list of T cell receptor beta chains from one sample in a study of glioma-infiltrating T cells after dendritic cell vaccination. The method was immunoSEQ multiplex PCR; TCRdb's version includes in-frame clones alone and lacks a portion of them. The table records about 91,000 clones, more than 80% of them present only once. Source: blood, taken after dendritic cell vaccination. All receptors derive from a human donor with glioblastoma. Each CDR3 is given with its conserved first and last residue. Fields, in order: J gene, clone size, D gene, V gene, CDR3 protein, CDR3 DNA. A D gene is named only where the DNA matches it firmly. Only some rows state a clone size, as once, few, many or a class for expanded clones.

>TRBJ2-3|.|.|TRBV2
CASTGGTTDTQYF
TGTGCCAGCACAGGAGGAACCACAGATACGCAGTATTTT
>TRBJ2-5|.|.|TRBV7-2
CASSLDSFESEQYF
TGTGCCAGCAGCTTAGACTCCTTTGAGAGTGAACAGTACTTC
>TRBJ2-6|.|.|TRBV5-1
CASSVGSPSGANVLTF
TGCGCCAGCAGCGTCGGTTCCCCCTCTGGGGCCAACGTCCTGACTTTC
>TRBJ1-5|.|TRBD1|TRBV18
CASSPYAGQVYSNQPQHF
TGTGCCAGCTCACCATACGCCGGACAGGTTTATAGCAATCAGCCCCAGCATTTT
>TRBJ2-2|.|.|TRBV5-1
CASTLGVGELFF
TGCGCCAGCACTCTAGGGGTCGGGGAGCTGTTTTTT
>TRBJ2-3|.|TRBD1|TRBV10-3
CAISRDREADTQYF
TGTGCCATCAGTCGGGACAGGGAGGCAGATACGCAGTATTTT
>TRBJ2-7|.|.|TRBV5-1
CASRGAGSLSYEQYF
TGCGCCAGCAGGGGGGCCGGGTCCCTATCCTACGAGCAGTACTTC
>TRBJ2-7|.|TRBD1|TRBV6-6
CASEWQQGNYEQYF
TGTGCCAGCGAGTGGCAACAGGGGAACTACGAGCAGTACTTC
>TRBJ2-7|.|TRBD1|TRBV13
CASSSPLDRASEQYF
TGTGCCAGCAGCTCCCCCCTGGACAGGGCTTCCGAGCAGTACTTC
>TRBJ1-2|.|.|TRBV4-1
CASSQDPAGPHYGYTF
TGCGCCAGCAGCCAAGATCCGGCAGGGCCTCACTATGGCTACACCTTC
>TRBJ2-1|.|.|TRBV19
CASSIGADQQFF
TGTGCCAGTAGTATAGGAGCGGATCAGCAGTTCTTC
>TRBJ1-1|.|TRBD1|TRBV29-1
CSVETGRDSMNTEAFF
TGCAGCGTTGAGACAGGGAGAGACTCCATGAACACTGAAGCTTTCTTT
>TRBJ2-5|once|TRBD2|TRBV19
CASSIGGSGQTQYF
TGTGCCAGTAGTATCGGGGGGTCGGGGCAGACCCAGTACTTC
>TRBJ1-6|few|.|TRBV5-6
CASSDLGGFGSPLHF
TGTGCCAGCAGCGACCTCGGAGGGTTCGGTTCACCCCTCCACTTT
>TRBJ2-1|once|TRBD2|TRBV6-1
CASSEARTSASYNEQFF
TGTGCCAGCAGTGAAGCCCGGACTAGCGCAAGCTACAATGAGCAGTTCTTC
>TRBJ2-2|few|.|TRBV6-1
CASSERLTNTGELFF
TGTGCCAGCAGTGAACGGCTGACTAACACCGGGGAGCTGTTTTTT
>TRBJ2-5|few|.|TRBV5-1
CASSLGSMGQYF
TGCGCCAGCAGCTTGGGTAGCATGGGCCAGTACTTC
>TRBJ1-6|.|TRBD1|TRBV7-2
CASSQTGAAYNSPLHF
TGTGCCAGCAGCCAGACAGGGGCGGCCTATAATTCACCCCTCCACTTT
>TRBJ2-1|once|.|TRBV7-8
CASSLPAGGLGNEQFF
TGTGCCAGCAGCCTTCCGGCAGGGGGACTGGGAAATGAGCAGTTCTTC
>TRBJ1-1|few|.|TRBV6-1
CASSERQFEAFF
TGTGCCAGCAGTGAGCGACAGTTTGAAGCTTTCTTT
>TRBJ2-1|.|TRBD1|TRBV5-4
CASSPDQGAQGFNEQFF
TGTGCCAGCAGCCCAGACCAGGGGGCCCAAGGGTTTAATGAGCAGTTCTTC
>TRBJ2-1|.|TRBD2|TRBV4-1
CASSQGRLAGVNEQFF
TGCGCCAGCAGCCAAGGAAGGCTAGCGGGAGTCAATGAGCAGTTCTTC
>TRBJ1-4|.|.|TRBV6-5
CASSWMMTQSGEKLFF
TGTGCCAGCAGTTGGATGATGACCCAAAGCGGGGAAAAACTGTTTTTT
>TRBJ2-7|.|TRBD2|TRBV27
CASTRLLAGGYEQYF
TGTGCCAGCACCCGTCTCTTAGCGGGGGGTTACGAGCAGTACTTC
>TRBJ2-1|.|.|TRBV19
CASSIGQGSSYNEQFF
TGTGCCAGTAGTATAGGACAAGGAAGCTCCTACAATGAGCAGTTCTTC
>TRBJ2-3|.|.|TRBV6-5
CASSPQGLNTDTQYF
TGTGCCAGCAGCCCCCAGGGACTGAACACAGATACGCAGTATTTT
>TRBJ1-1|.|TRBD1|TRBV5-1
CASNRGGNTEAFF
TGCGCCAGCAACAGGGGGGGGAACACTGAAGCTTTCTTT